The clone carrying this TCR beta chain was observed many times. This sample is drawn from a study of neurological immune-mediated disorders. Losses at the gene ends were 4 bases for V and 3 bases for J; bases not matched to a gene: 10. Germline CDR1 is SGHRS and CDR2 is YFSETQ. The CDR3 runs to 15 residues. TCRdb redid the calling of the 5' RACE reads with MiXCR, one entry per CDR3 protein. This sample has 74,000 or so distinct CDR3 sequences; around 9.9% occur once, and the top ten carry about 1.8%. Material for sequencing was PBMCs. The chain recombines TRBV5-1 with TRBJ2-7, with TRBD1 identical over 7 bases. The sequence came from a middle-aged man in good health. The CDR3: CASSRGTGQFYEQYF. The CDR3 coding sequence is TGCGCCAGCAGCAGGGGTACGGGACAGTTCTACGAGCAGTACTTC.